The source of this T cell receptor (beta chain) is a study of control samples from healthy donors and cancer patients. The CDR3 runs to 16 residues. The germline V and J ends were trimmed by 3 bases and 7 bases, with 16 bases remaining between them. Germline CDR1 reads LNHDA; CDR2 reads SQIVND (reference sequence). Sequencing used immunoSEQ multiplex PCR; TCRdb keeps in-frame clones, though not all of them. The table records around 250,000 clones, around 79% of them present only once. The sequenced material came from PBMCs. The V call is TRBV19, the J call TRBJ1-6; tentative D call: TRBD1 (5 bases). This sequence originates from a woman aged 60-75 years with lung cancer. CDR3 nucleotide sequence: TGTGCCAGTAGTATCGGGCAGCCCAAGGGGAATTCACCCCTCCACTTT. The encoded protein is CASSIGQPKGNSPLHF.